Presented here are 19 T cell receptor beta chains from one specimen sequenced in a study of blood T cells in healthy people across ages. Using a J-beta primer mix together with a sample-barcoded 5' primer, a second PCR was run for roughly 7 to 12 cycles. From the 5' RACE reads, TCRdb called clonotypes with MiXCR, one entry per CDR3 protein. Counted here are some 1,800,000 distinct CDR3 sequences, about two fifths occurring once; the ten biggest clones make up 20% to 25%. The sequencing sample was made of blood. These TCRs come from a human donor in good health.

The chain carries TRBV29-1 and TRBJ1-1; D is perhaps TRBD1 (5 bases). Germline V gives CDR1 SQVTM, CDR2 ANQGSEA. Trimming cost V 7 bases and J 5 bases, with 17 bases left between them. The CDR3 runs to 13 residues. The CDR3 is CSGNIGGETEAFF. The CDR3 region has the DNA TGCAGCGGCAACATTGGGGGAGAGACTGAAGCTTTCTTT.

The CDR3 DNA sequence: TGCAGTGCTAGACCAGACATAAACAGGGGTGGGACTGAAGCTTTCTTT. Translating gives CSARPDINRGGTEAFF. The rearrangement joins TRBV20-1 to TRBJ1-1, with 7 bases aligning to TRBD1. CDR1 is DFQATT and CDR2 is SNEGSKA in the germline V gene (reference sequence). The CDR3 covers 16 residues. Losses at the gene ends were 2 bases for V and 5 bases for J; bases not matched to a gene: 14.

In this sample, this clonotype turned up many times. The genes are TRBV7-9 and TRBJ2-3, with 8 bases identical to TRBD1. The CDR3 extends over 15 amino acids. Germline CDR1 is SEHNR and CDR2 is FQNEAQ (reference sequence). The trim removed 5 bases at V and 0 bases at J, leaving 4 bases unmatched. The CDR3 region has the DNA TGTGCCAGCAGCCGACAGGGGATAAGCACAGATACGCAGTATTTT. As protein: CASSRQGISTDTQYF.

J is TRBJ2-7 and V is TRBV29-1; D uncertain. V dropped 1 base and J dropped 5 bases, with 6 bases sitting between them. The CDR3 contains 11 residues. CDR1 and CDR2 from the germline V gene are SQVTM and ANQGSEA. CDR3: CSVEGGNEQYF. The CDR3 nucleotides are TGCAGCGTTGAAGGGGGAAACGAGCAGTACTTC.

Only a few counts were recorded for this clonotype. The chain joins TRBV20-1 to TRBJ2-1; D is possibly TRBD1 or TRBD2 (6 bases each). Germline V gene sequence: CDR1 DFQATT, CDR2 SNEGSKA (reference sequence). The V gene lost 6 bases and the J gene lost 1 base, with 19 bases spanning the gap. This CDR3 spans 16 amino acids. CDR3 DNA sequence: TGCAGTGCCGGACTCGAGGGGGGTGTATCCTACAATGAGCAGTTCTTC. Translated, it gives CSAGLEGGVSYNEQFF.

This clonotype was recorded a few times. The J gene is TRBJ1-4, the V gene TRBV20-1; D call uncertain. The CDR3 is 16 amino acids. V was trimmed by 0 bases and J by 7 bases, leaving 18 bases between them. The germline V gene has CDR1 DFQATT and CDR2 SNEGSKA (reference sequence). The CDR3, as DNA: TGCAGTGCTAGAGATAGAACAGTTAAATGGGGTGAAAAACTGTTTTTT. It translates to CSARDRTVKWGEKLFF.

This chain connects TRBV20-1 to TRBJ1-5, with D perhaps TRBD1 or TRBD2 (5 bases each). The J call is in doubt because the DNA end fits TRBJ2-3 better. Looked up from germline, CDR1 is DFQATT and CDR2 is SNEGSKA (reference sequence). The CDR3 spans 13 residues. CDR3 amino acids: CSAISGAHQPQYF. The CDR3, as DNA: TGCAGTGCTATCTCCGGGGCGCATCAGCCCCAGTATTTT.

The table lists this clonotype with a few counts. This chain uses TRBV29-1 with TRBJ2-7, with 14 positions matching TRBD2. Germline assignment: CDR1 SQVTM and CDR2 ANQGSEA. This CDR3 contains 14 residues. Trimming at V came to 6 bases and at J to 6 bases, leaving 7 bases not matched to a gene. The CDR3 loop reads CSVGGLAGVAEQYF. CDR3 coding DNA: TGCAGCGTGGGGGGACTAGCGGGGGTAGCCGAGCAGTACTTC.

Worth noting for this clonotype: The junction departs from germline at one end; a sequencing error may be responsible. V and J are TRBV7-6 and TRBJ2-7, with TRBD1 matching 7 bases. Germline lookup yields CDR1 SGHVS and CDR2 FNYEAQ. The CDR3 extends over 15 amino acids. Written as DNA, the CDR3 is TGTGCCAGCGGCTTACAGCCCGGGACAGACTACGAGCAGTACTTC. As protein: CASGLQPGTDYEQYF.

This CDR3 reads CASSAILGGDTEAFF. Written as DNA, the CDR3 is TGTGCCAGCAGCGCCATCTTAGGGGGGGACACTGAAGCTTTCTTT. The genes are TRBV5-6 and TRBJ1-1; a possible D gene is TRBD1 (6 bases). CDR1 and CDR2 (germline): SGHDT, YYEEEE. The CDR3 runs to 15 residues. V dropped 4 bases and J dropped 3 bases, with 16 bases sitting between them.

The chain combines TRBV5-6 with TRBJ1-2; 11 bases match TRBD1. This CDR3 is 16 amino acids long. The germline CDR1 and CDR2 sequences are SGHDT and YYEEEE. V shed 0 bases, J shed 6 bases, and the junction held 7 bases outside the gene matches. CDR3 residues: CASSLGRDRGSHGYTF. The CDR3 nucleotides read TGTGCCAGCAGCTTGGGCCGGGACAGGGGGTCTCATGGCTACACCTTC.

As to this clonotype: A read error may produce the germline difference seen at one junction end. The gene calls are TRBV11-1 and TRBJ2-6; the D gene is possibly TRBD2 (6 bases). The V gene's germline CDR1 is SGHAT and CDR2 FQDESV (reference sequence). The CDR3 is 12 residues long. The CDR3 loop reads CASSPSANALTF. The DNA for the CDR3 is TGTGCCAGCAGCCCTAGCGCCAACGCCCTGACTTTC.

Remarks on this clonotype: At one boundary the junction diverges from the germline segment, which might be a read error. The chain combines TRBV6-5 with TRBJ2-3; D is perhaps TRBD1 (6 bases). The CDR3 length is 14 residues. Germline V CDR1 and CDR2: MNHEY, SVGAGI. CDR3: CACSYQGHTDTQYF. CDR3 coding DNA: TGTGCCTGCAGTTACCAGGGGCACACAGATACGCAGTATTTT.

Only a few counts were recorded for this clonotype. This chain uses TRBV6-5 with TRBJ2-7, with D perhaps given as TRBD1 or TRBD2 (5 bases each). Germline V CDR1 and CDR2: MNHEY, SVGAGI. The CDR3 has 15 residues. Deletions cut 7 bases from V and 0 bases from J, with 16 bases between. The CDR3 is CASTIGTDGSYEQYF. The CDR3 DNA is TGTGCCAGCACCATCGGGACGGACGGCTCCTACGAGCAGTACTTC.

This clonotype was detected a few times. The chain uses TRBV7-2 and TRBJ2-1; TRBD2 matches 7 bases. J gave up 4 bases and V 0 bases, and 3 bases lay outside the gene matches. Germline V lookup: CDR1 SGHTA, CDR2 FQGNSA. This CDR3 comprises 15 residues. The CDR3 bases are TGTGCCAGCAGCTTAGCTCCCGGGAGGTACAATGAGCAGTTCTTC. Translated: CASSLAPGRYNEQFF.

Points on this clonotype: At one of its ends the junction is not consistent with the germline gene, which may arise from a read error. The chain is built from TRBV12-3 or TRBV12-4 and TRBJ2-3; D is perhaps TRBD2 (7 bases). The CDR3 is 17 residues long. CDR3 sequence (DNA): TGTGCCAGCAGGATTTGGGGGGGCGGGGGAGGCCCAGATGCGCAGTATTTT. Amino acid sequence: CASRIWGGGGGPDAQYF.

This chain uses TRBV9 with TRBJ2-6, with D possibly TRBD1 on 5 matching bases. In germline, CDR1 is SGDLS, CDR2 YYNGEE. CDR3 length: 16 residues. Between the trimmed V and J ends, which lost 0 bases and 4 bases, there was a span of 11 bases. The CDR3: CASSVGSGIGANVLTF. CDR3 nucleotides: TGTGCCAGCAGCGTAGGGTCAGGGATCGGGGCCAACGTCCTGACTTTC.

The chain couples TRBV28 to TRBJ1-1; 11 bases fit TRBD1. Unmatched junction bases numbered 6, after V lost 6 bases and J lost 3 bases. Germline lookup yields CDR1 MDHEN and CDR2 SYDVKM. This CDR3 region has 15 residues. As DNA, the CDR3 is TGTGCCAGCAGATCTGGACAGGGGGCGTACACTGAAGCTTTCTTT. This codes for CASRSGQGAYTEAFF.

This clonotype was seen more than once but under ten times. The chain combines TRBV4-2 with TRBJ2-7, with TRBD2 as a possible D gene (6 bases). The V end was cut by 0 bases, the J end by 0 bases, with 15 bases between. CDR3 size: 17 residues. Germline V CDR1 and CDR2: LGHNA, YNFKEQ. DNA for the CDR3: TGTGCCAGCAGCCAAGATAGGCGGGGTCAAATCTCCTACGAGCAGTACTTC. Its translation is CASSQDRRGQISYEQYF.